This record concerns one TCR beta chain sequence. Its antigen is undetermined. Amplification used 60 Vbeta primers and 13 Jbeta primers. Sequenced by immunoSEQ multiplex PCR; TCRdb stores in-frame clones only, minus some. The sample records approximately 150,000 clones, 80% being singletons. Germline CDR1 is MGHDK and CDR2 is SYGVNS. Germline trimming cut 2 bases from V and 9 bases from J; bases unmatched to any gene: 13. This CDR3 is built from 17 residues. This sample is part of a study of cytomegalovirus exposure and HLA in healthy donors. Study information: Falling in the Caucasian-associated ancestry cluster were 80% to 85% of approximately 410 genotyped donors. General study points: Association of about 17,000 TCR beta sequences with HLA alleles was found at 0.05 false discovery rate in a later analysis.

This clonotype originated in a young man in good health and CMV-seropositive. This chain joins TRBV25-1 and TRBJ2-4, with 10 bases aligning to TRBD1. Sequences were obtained from PBMCs. CDR3 coding DNA: TGTGCCAGCAGTGAACCCGGTGGGGACAGGGGAACTAGCATTCAGTACTTC. Translated, it gives CASSEPGGDRGTSIQYF.